Shown below are 3 T cell receptor beta chains from a single sample sequenced in a study of blood T cells in healthy people across ages. Together with a sample-barcoded 5' primer, a J-beta primer mix was included in a second PCR lasting about 6 to 12 cycles. TCRdb reprocessed the 5' RACE reads with MiXCR, giving one entry per CDR3 protein. The sample yields 1.5 million to 2 million distinct CDR3 sequences, almost 35% seen once. Material for sequencing was blood. The source of these receptors is a young woman in good health.

This clonotype was observed many times. The chain has TRBV28 and TRBJ2-5; 9 nucleotides line up with TRBD1. CDR3 size: 15 residues. Germline V lookup: CDR1 MDHEN, CDR2 SYDVKM. The V gene end was trimmed by 3 bases and the J gene end by 2 bases; junction bases not matched to a gene: 4. The CDR3 loop is CASSFPGTGQETQYF. As DNA, the CDR3 is TGTGCCAGCAGTTTTCCCGGGACAGGGCAAGAGACCCAGTACTTC.

This clonotype has more than one count but fewer than ten. V usage is TRBV9 and J usage is TRBJ2-6; 9 nucleotides align to TRBD1. CDR3 length: 16 residues. Looked up from germline, CDR1 is SGDLS and CDR2 is YYNGEE. The V and J ends lost 4 bases and 1 base, in that order; junction bases with no gene match: 3. In nucleotides, the CDR3 is TGTGCCAGCAGCAGGGACAGGGTTTCTGGGGCCAACGTCCTGACTTTC. As protein: CASSRDRVSGANVLTF.

CDR3 loop: CASSWTGGGSSADTQYF. In nucleotides, the CDR3 is TGTGCCAGCAGCTGGACTGGCGGGGGCTCATCCGCAGATACGCAGTATTTT. The V call is TRBV7-9, the J call TRBJ2-3; tentatively, D is TRBD2 (7 bases). Trimming left V 4 bases short and J 4 bases short, with 21 bases between. Germline assignment: CDR1 SEHNR and CDR2 FQNEAQ (reference sequence). CDR3 length: 17 residues.